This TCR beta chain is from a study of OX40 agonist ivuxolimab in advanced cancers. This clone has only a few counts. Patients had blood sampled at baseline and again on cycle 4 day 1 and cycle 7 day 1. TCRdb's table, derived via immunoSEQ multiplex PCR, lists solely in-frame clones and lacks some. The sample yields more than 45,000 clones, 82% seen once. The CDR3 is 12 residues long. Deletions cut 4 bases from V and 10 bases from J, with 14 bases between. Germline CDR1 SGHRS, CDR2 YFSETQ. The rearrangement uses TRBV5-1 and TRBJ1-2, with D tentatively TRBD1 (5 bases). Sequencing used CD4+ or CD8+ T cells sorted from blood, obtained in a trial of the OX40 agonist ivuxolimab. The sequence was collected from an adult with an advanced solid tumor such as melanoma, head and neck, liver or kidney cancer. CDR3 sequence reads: CASSQNRDFYTF. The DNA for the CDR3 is TGCGCCAGCAGCCAGAATCGGGACTTCTACACCTTC.